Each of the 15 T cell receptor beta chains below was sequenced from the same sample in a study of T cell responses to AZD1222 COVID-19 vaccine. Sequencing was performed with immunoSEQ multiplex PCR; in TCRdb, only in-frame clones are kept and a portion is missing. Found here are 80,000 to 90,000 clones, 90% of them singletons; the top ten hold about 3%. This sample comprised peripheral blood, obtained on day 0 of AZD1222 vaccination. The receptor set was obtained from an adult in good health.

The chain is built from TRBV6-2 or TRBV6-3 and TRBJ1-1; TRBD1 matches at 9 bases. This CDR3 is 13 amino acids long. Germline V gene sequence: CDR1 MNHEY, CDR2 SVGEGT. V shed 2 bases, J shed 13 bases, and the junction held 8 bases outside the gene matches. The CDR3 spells CASSYPNRGHFFF. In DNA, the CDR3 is TGTGCCAGCAGTTACCCCAACAGGGGGCATTTTTTCTTT.

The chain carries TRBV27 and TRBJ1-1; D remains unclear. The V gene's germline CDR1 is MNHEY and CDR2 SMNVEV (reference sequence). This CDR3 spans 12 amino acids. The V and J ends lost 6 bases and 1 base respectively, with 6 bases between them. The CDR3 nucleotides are TGTGCCAGCAGGCGGGGGAACACTGAAGCTTTCTTT. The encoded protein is CASRRGNTEAFF.

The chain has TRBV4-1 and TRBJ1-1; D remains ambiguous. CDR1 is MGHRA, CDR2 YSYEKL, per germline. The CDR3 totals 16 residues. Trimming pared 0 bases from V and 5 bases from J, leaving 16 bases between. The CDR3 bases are TGCGCCAGCAGCCAAGATATTGGCGCCATACGAACTGAAGCTTTCTTT. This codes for CASSQDIGAIRTEAFF.

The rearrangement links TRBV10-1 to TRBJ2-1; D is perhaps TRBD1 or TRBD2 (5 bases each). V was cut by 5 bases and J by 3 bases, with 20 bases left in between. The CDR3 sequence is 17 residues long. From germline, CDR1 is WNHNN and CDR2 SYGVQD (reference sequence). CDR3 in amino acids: CASSQGSGLGLYNEQFF. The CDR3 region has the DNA TGCGCCAGCAGTCAAGGGTCAGGGCTTGGACTCTACAATGAGCAGTTCTTC.

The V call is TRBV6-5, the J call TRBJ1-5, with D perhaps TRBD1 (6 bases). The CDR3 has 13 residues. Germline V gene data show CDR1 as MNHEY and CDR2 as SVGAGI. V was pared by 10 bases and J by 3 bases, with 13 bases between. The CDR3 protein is CANAPGVNQPQHF. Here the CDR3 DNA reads TGTGCCAACGCACCAGGGGTCAATCAGCCCCAGCATTTT.

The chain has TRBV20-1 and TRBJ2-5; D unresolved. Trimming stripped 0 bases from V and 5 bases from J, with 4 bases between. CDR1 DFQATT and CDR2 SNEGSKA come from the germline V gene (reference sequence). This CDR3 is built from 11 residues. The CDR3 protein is CSARDQETQYF. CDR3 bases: TGCAGTGCTAGAGATCAGGAGACCCAGTACTTC.

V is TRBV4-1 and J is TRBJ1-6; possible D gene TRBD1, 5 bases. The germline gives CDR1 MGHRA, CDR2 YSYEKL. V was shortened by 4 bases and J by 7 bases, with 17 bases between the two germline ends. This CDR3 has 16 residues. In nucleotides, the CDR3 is TGCGCCAGCAGCCCCCCATCGGGGCGTGGAAATTCACCCCTCCACTTT. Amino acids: CASSPPSGRGNSPLHF.

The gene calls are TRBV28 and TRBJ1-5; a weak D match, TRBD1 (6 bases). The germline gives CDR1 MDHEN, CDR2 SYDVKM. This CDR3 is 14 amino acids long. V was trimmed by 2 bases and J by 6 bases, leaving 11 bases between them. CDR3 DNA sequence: TGTGCCAGCAGTTTAGGGGGCGCGGGTCAGCCCCAGCATTTT. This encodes CASSLGGAGQPQHF.

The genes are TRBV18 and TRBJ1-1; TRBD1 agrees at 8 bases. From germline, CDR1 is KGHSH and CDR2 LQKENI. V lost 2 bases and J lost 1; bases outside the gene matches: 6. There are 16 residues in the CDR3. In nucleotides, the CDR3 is TGTGCCAGCTCACCAGCTGGACAGGGTCGGAACACTGAAGCTTTCTTT. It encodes CASSPAGQGRNTEAFF.

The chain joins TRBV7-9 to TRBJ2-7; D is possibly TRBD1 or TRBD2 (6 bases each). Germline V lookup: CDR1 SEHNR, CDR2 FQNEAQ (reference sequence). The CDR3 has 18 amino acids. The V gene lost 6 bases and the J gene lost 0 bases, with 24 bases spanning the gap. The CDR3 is CASSGEMGGRLSSYEQYF. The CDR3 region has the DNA TGTGCCAGCAGTGGGGAGATGGGGGGCCGCTTAAGCTCCTACGAGCAGTACTTC.

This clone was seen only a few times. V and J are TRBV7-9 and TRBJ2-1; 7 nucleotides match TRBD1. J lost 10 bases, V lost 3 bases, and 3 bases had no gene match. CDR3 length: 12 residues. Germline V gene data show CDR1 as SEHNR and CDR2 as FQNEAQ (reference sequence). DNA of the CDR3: TGTGCCAGCAGCTTGGGACAGCAGGAGCAGTTCTTC. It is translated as CASSLGQQEQFF.

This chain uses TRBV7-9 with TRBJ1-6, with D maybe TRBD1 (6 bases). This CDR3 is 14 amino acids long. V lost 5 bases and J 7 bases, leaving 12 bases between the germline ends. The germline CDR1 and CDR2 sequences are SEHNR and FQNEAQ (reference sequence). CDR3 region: CASSPRQVNSPLHF. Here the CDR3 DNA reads TGTGCCAGCAGCCCCCGACAGGTCAATTCACCCCTCCACTTT.

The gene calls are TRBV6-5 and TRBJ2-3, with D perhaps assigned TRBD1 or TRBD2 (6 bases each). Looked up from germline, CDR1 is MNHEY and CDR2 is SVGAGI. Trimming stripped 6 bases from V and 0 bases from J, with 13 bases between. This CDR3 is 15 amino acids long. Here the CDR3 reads CASRITGTSTDTQYF. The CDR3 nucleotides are TGTGCCAGCAGGATTACAGGGACTAGCACAGATACGCAGTATTTT.

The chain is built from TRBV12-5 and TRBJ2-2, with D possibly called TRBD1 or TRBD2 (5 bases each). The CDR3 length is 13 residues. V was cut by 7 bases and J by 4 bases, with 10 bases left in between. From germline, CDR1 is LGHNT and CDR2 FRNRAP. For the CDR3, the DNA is TGTGCTAGTGCCCGGGACGGCACCGGGGAGCTGTTTTTT. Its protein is CASARDGTGELFF.

Here the CDR3 reads CASSETRGSGYTF. In nucleotides, the CDR3 is TGTGCCAGCAGTGAGACCAGGGGTAGTGGCTACACCTTC. This rearrangement joins TRBV2 to TRBJ1-2; perhaps TRBD1 as D (6 bases). Between the trimmed V and J ends, which lost 3 bases and 7 bases, there was a span of 12 bases. CDR1 and CDR2 (germline): SNHLY, FYNNEI. The CDR3 sequence is 13 residues long.